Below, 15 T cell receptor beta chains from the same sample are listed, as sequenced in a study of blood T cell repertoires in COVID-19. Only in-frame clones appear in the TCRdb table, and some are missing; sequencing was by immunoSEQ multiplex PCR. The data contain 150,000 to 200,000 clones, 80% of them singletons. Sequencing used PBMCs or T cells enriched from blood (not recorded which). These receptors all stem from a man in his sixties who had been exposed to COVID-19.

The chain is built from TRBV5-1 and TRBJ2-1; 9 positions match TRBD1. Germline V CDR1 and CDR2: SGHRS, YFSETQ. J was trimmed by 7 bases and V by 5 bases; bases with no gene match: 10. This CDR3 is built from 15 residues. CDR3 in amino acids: CASRPPGTGKNEQFF. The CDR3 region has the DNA TGCGCCAGCAGGCCACCCGGGACAGGGAAAAATGAGCAGTTCTTC.

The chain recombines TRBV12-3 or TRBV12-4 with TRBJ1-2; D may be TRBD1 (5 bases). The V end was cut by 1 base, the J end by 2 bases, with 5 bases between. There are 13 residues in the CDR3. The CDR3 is CASSLGQNYGYTF. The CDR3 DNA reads TGTGCCAGCAGTTTAGGACAGAACTATGGCTACACCTTC.

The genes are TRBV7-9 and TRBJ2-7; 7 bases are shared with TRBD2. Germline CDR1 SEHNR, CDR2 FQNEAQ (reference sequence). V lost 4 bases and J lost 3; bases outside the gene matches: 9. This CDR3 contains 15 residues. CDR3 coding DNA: TGTGCCAGCAGCTCCCCGACTAGCAGAAGCTACGAGCAGTACTTC. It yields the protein CASSSPTSRSYEQYF.

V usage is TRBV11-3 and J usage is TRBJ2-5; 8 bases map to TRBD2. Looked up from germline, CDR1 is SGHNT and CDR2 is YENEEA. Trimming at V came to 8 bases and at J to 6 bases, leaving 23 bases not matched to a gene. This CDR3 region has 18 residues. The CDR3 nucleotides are TGTGCCAGCTCCCCGGGGGGGTGGGGACGGCTGGGGAAAAAGACCCAGTACTTC. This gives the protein CASSPGGWGRLGKKTQYF.

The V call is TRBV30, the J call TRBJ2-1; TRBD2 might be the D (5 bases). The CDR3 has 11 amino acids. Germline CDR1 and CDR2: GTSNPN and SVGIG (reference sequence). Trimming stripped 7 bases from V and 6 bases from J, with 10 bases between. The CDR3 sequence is CAYSSSNEQFF. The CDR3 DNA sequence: TGTGCCTATTCTAGCAGCAATGAGCAGTTCTTC.

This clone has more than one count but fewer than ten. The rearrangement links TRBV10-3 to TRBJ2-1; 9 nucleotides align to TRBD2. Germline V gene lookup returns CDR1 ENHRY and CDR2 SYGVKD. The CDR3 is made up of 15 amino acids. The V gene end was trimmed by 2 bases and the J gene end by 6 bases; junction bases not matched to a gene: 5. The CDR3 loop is CAISEPSGTFNEQFF. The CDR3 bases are TGTGCCATCAGTGAGCCTAGCGGGACCTTCAATGAGCAGTTCTTC.

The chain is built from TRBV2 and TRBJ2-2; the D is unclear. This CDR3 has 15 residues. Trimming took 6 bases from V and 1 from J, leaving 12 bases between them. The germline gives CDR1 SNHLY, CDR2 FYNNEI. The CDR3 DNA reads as TGTGCCAGCAGAGGAGAAGGTTGGAACACCGGGGAGCTGTTTTTT. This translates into CASRGEGWNTGELFF.

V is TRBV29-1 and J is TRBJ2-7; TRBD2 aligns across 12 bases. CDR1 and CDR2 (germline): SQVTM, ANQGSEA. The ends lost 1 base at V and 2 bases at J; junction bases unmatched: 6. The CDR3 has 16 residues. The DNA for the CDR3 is TGCAGCGTTGAAGCTGGACTAGCGGGACTAACCTACGAGCAGTACTTC. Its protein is CSVEAGLAGLTYEQYF.

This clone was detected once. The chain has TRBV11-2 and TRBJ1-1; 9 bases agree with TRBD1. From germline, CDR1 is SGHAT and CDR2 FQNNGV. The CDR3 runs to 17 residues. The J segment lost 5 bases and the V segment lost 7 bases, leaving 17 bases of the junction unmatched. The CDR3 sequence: CASILPGQGFWWTEAFF. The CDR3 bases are TGTGCCAGCATCCTCCCGGGACAGGGCTTTTGGTGGACTGAAGCTTTCTTT.

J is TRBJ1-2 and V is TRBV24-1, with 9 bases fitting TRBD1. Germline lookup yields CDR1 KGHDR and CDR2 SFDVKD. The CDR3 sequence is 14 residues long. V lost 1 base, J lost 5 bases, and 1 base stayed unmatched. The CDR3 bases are TGTGCCACCAGTGATTTCGGGACAGGGTATGGCTACACCTTC. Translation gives CATSDFGTGYGYTF.

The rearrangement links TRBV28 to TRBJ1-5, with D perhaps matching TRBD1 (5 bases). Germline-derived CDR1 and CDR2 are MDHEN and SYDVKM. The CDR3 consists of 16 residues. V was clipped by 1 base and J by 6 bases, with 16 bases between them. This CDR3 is CASSLLIWGGTQPQHF. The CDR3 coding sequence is TGTGCCAGCAGTTTATTGATTTGGGGGGGGACTCAGCCCCAGCATTTT. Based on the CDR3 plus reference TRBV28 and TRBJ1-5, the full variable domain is DVKVTQSSRYLVKRTGEKVFLECVQDMDHENMFWYRQDPGLGLRLIYFSYDVKMKEKGDIPEGYSVSREKKERFSLILESASTNQTSMYLCASSLLIWGGTQPQHFGDGTRLSIL.

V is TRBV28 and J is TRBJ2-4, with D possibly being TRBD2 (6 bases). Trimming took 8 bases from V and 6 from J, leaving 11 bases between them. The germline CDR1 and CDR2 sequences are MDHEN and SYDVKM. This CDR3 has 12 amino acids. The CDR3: CASVGLPNIQYF. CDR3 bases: TGTGCCAGCGTCGGACTACCAAACATTCAGTACTTC.

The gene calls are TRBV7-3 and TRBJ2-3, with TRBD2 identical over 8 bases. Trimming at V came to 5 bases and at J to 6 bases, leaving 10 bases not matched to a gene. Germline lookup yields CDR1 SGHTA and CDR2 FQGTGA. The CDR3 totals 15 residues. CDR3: CASSPGAGGSDTQYF. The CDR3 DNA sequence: TGTGCCAGCAGCCCAGGTGCGGGGGGCTCCGATACGCAGTATTTT.

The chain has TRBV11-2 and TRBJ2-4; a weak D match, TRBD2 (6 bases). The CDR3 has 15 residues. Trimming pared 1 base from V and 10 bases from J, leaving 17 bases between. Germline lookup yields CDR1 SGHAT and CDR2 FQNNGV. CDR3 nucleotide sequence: TGTGCCAGCAGCTTAGTACGATCTGGCAGCGGGATTCAGTACTTC. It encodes CASSLVRSGSGIQYF. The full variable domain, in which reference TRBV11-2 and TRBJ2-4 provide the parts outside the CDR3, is EAGVAQSPRYKIIEKRQSVAFWCNPISGHATLYWYQQILGQGPKLLIQFQNNGVVDDSQLPKDRFSAERLKGVDSTLKIQPAKLEDSAVYLCASSLVRSGSGIQYFGAGTRLSVL.

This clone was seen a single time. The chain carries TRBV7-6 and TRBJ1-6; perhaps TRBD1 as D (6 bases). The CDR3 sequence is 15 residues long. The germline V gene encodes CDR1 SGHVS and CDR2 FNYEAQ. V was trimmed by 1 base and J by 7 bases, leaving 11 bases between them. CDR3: CASSLGTVSNSPLHF. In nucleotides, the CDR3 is TGTGCCAGCAGCTTAGGGACAGTTTCCAATTCACCCCTCCACTTT.